These 17 T cell receptor beta chains were sequenced from one sample in a study of shared T cell receptors in the human thymus. Method: immunoSEQ multiplex PCR; TCRdb's copy keeps in-frame clones and lacks some. Here the sample spans some 700,000 clones, 70% to 90% being singletons. The sample was also reused in another study, on human thymus T cells.

The sequencing sample was made of thymocytes. These receptors all stem from a girl in the first two years of life with a congenital heart defect.

The chain links TRBV28 to TRBJ1-1, with 7 bases aligning to TRBD1. The germline CDR1 and CDR2 sequences are MDHEN and SYDVKM. With V trimmed by 7 bases and J by 1 base, 9 bases remained unmatched. The CDR3 runs to 15 residues. The CDR3 region has the DNA TGTGCCAGCACCGCCGACAGGGAACCGAACACTGAAGCTTTCTTT. It codes for CASTADREPNTEAFF.

The genes are TRBV4-3 and TRBJ1-1; D call uncertain. The germline V gene encodes CDR1 LGHNA and CDR2 YSLEER. Trimming removed 0 bases from V and 3 bases from J, with 17 bases in between. The CDR3 runs to 17 residues. CDR3 in DNA: TGCGCCAGCAGCCAAGATGCCGGCCGCGGGTCGGACACTGAAGCTTTCTTT. This translates into CASSQDAGRGSDTEAFF.

This clone was picked up one time. The rearrangement joins TRBV28 to TRBJ1-4, with TRBD1 matching 8 bases. Germline V lookup: CDR1 MDHEN, CDR2 SYDVKM. The length of the CDR3 is 16 residues. Germline trimming cut 8 bases from V and 6 bases from J; bases unmatched to any gene: 14. CDR3 DNA: TGTGCCAGCGGTCTAGGGGCCCAGACAGGGGATGAAAAACTGTTTTTT. Protein: CASGLGAQTGDEKLFF.

This clone was seen only once. This chain links TRBV4-1 with TRBJ2-1, with a tentative D call TRBD1 (6 bases). CDR1 and CDR2 from the germline V gene are MGHRA and YSYEKL. The germline V and J ends were trimmed by 3 bases and 5 bases, with 23 bases remaining between them. The CDR3 is made up of 18 amino acids. The CDR3 loop reads CASSHPRAGGKGHNEQFF. For the CDR3, the DNA is TGCGCCAGCAGCCACCCGAGGGCTGGGGGCAAGGGTCACAATGAGCAGTTCTTC.

The V call is TRBV27, the J call TRBJ1-5, with unresolved D. This CDR3 is built from 15 residues. Trimming took off 4 bases at V and 1 base at J, with 11 bases between the two ends. Germline V gene data show CDR1 as MNHEY and CDR2 as SMNVEV (reference sequence). This chain's CDR3 is CASSSRGLSNQPQHF. In DNA form, the CDR3 reads TGTGCCAGCAGTTCCCGCGGGTTAAGCAATCAGCCCCAGCATTTT.

The chain couples TRBV10-3 to TRBJ2-7; D gene ambiguous. This CDR3 contains 12 residues. CDR1 and CDR2 from the germline V gene are ENHRY and SYGVKD. The ends were cut back, 4 bases at V and 2 bases at J, with 6 bases in the middle. The CDR3 region has the DNA TGTGCCATCAGTGTCCTCCCCTACGAGCAGTACTTC. Translation: CAISVLPYEQYF.

The table lists this clone with a count of one. V gene TRBV4-3 combines with J gene TRBJ2-1; 11 bases fit TRBD1. The trim removed 0 bases at V and 6 bases at J, leaving 10 bases unmatched. The CDR3 covers 18 residues. The V gene's germline CDR1 is LGHNA and CDR2 YSLEER. DNA for the CDR3: TGCGCCAGCAGCCAAGAAACGGCGGGGACAGGGGGATGCAATGAGCAGTTCTTC. The encoded protein is CASSQETAGTGGCNEQFF.

The V gene is TRBV25-1, the J gene TRBJ1-2, with 7 bases identical to TRBD1. CDR1 and CDR2 from the germline V gene are MGHDK and SYGVNS. The CDR3 is 14 residues long. Germline trimming cut 3 bases from V and 4 bases from J; bases unmatched to any gene: 5. The CDR3 bases are TGTGCCAGCAGTGATTACCCAGGGGGCTATGGCTACACCTTC. Translated, it gives CASSDYPGGYGYTF.

This clone was seen only a few times. The chain has TRBV6-1 and TRBJ1-6, with D tentatively TRBD1 (6 bases). V lost 4 bases to trimming and J lost 6 bases, with 16 bases between them. The CDR3 is 16 residues long. CDR1 is MNHNS and CDR2 is SASEGT in the germline V gene. The CDR3 region has the DNA TGTGCCAGCAGTGGGGGGCGGGGGATGGGTAATTCACCCCTCCACTTT. Translated, it gives CASSGGRGMGNSPLHF.

This clone appeared once. DNA for the CDR3: TGTGCCAGCATCCCCAAGAACCGCTCAACATGCATGAACACTGAAGCTTTCTTT. Amino acids: CASIPKNRSTCMNTEAFF. V usage is TRBV5-6 and J usage is TRBJ1-1; D not resolved. Trimming removed 6 bases at V and 0 bases at J, with 24 bases between. The CDR3 loop spans 18 amino acids. Germline V gene sequence: CDR1 SGHDT, CDR2 YYEEEE. Drawing the rest from reference TRBV5-6 and TRBJ1-1, the complete variable domain is DAGVTQSPTHLIKTRGQQVTLRCSPKSGHDTVSWYQQALGQGPQFIFQYYEEEERQRGNFPDRFSGHQFPNYSSELNVNALLLGDSALYLCASIPKNRSTCMNTEAFFGQGTRLTVV.

This chain links TRBV4-1 with TRBJ1-1, with TRBD1 identical over 8 bases. Germline CDR1 and CDR2: MGHRA and YSYEKL. Trimming cost V 6 bases and J 0 bases; bases outside gene matches: 9. This CDR3 region has 16 residues. CDR3 sequence reads: CASSPGQGILNTEAFF. CDR3 DNA: TGCGCCAGCAGTCCCGGACAGGGTATTTTGAACACTGAAGCTTTCTTT.

This rearrangement joins TRBV5-4 to TRBJ2-2; D may be TRBD2 (5 bases). The germline gives CDR1 SGHNT, CDR2 YYREEE (reference sequence). The CDR3 has 19 amino acids. V was pared by 2 bases and J by 5 bases, with 25 bases between. This CDR3 reads CASSFGLHTTPSGTGELFF. As DNA, the CDR3 is TGTGCCAGCAGCTTCGGTCTGCATACAACCCCCTCGGGGACCGGGGAGCTGTTTTTT.

CDR3 sequence: CASITAYYEQYF. In DNA form, the CDR3 reads TGTGCCAGCATCACCGCCTACTACGAGCAGTACTTC. The V call is TRBV6-5, the J call TRBJ2-7, with D hard to call. Looked up from germline, CDR1 is MNHEY and CDR2 is SVGAGI. V lost 7 bases and J lost 3, with 10 bases in between. The CDR3 is 12 residues long.

V usage is TRBV6-1 and J usage is TRBJ1-1; tentatively, D is TRBD1 (6 bases). V lost 0 bases and J 0 bases, leaving 17 bases between the germline ends. The germline CDR1 and CDR2 sequences are MNHNS and SASEGT. The CDR3 totals 18 residues. The CDR3 is CASSEARWGPPMNTEAFF. The CDR3 DNA follows: TGTGCCAGCAGTGAAGCGCGGTGGGGGCCCCCCATGAACACTGAAGCTTTCTTT.

The chain employs TRBV18 and TRBJ2-3, with TRBD2 matching 10 bases. There are 19 residues in the CDR3. The V and J ends lost 1 base and 2 bases, in that order; junction bases with no gene match: 12. The germline V gene has CDR1 KGHSH and CDR2 LQKENI. This chain's CDR3 is CASSPRKQRGGRVTDTQYF. DNA of the CDR3: TGTGCCAGCTCACCACGGAAGCAGCGGGGGGGCCGTGTCACAGATACGCAGTATTTT. Based on the CDR3 plus reference TRBV18 and TRBJ2-3, the full variable domain is NAGVMQNPRHLVRRRGQEARLRCSPMKGHSHVYWYRQLPEEGLKFMVYLQKENIIDESGMPKERFSAEFPKEGPSILRIQQVVRGDSAAYFCASSPRKQRGGRVTDTQYFGPGTRLTVL.

J is TRBJ2-7 and V is TRBV15, with TRBD1 matching 9 bases. Germline CDR1 LNHNV, CDR2 YYDKDF (reference sequence). The CDR3 loop spans 15 amino acids. V trimming: 1 base; J trimming: 4 bases; junction bases outside the gene matches: 5. The CDR3 bases are TGTGCCACCAGCAGAGCGAGGACAGGGGAGTACGAGCAGTACTTC. This gives the protein CATSRARTGEYEQYF.

The chain carries TRBV28 and TRBJ1-5, with a tentative D call TRBD1 (6 bases). Trimming left V 1 base short and J 7 bases short, with 14 bases between. Germline-derived CDR1 and CDR2 are MDHEN and SYDVKM. The CDR3 runs 15 residues. Written as DNA, the CDR3 is TGTGCCAGCAGTTTATTGGGACAAATGGACCAGCCCCAGCATTTT. Amino acids: CASSLLGQMDQPQHF. Full variable domain (remainder filled in from reference TRBV28 and TRBJ1-5): DVKVTQSSRYLVKRTGEKVFLECVQDMDHENMFWYRQDPGLGLRLIYFSYDVKMKEKGDIPEGYSVSREKKERFSLILESASTNQTSMYLCASSLLGQMDQPQHFGDGTRLSIL.